The entry below describes one T cell receptor beta chain. Its antigen is unidentified. The sample belongs to a study of T-cell memory formation after mild COVID-19. Overall study context: Largely donor-specific sequence clusters came from a couple of donors.

V shed 6 bases, J shed 8 bases, and the junction held 14 bases outside the gene matches. Germline assignment: CDR1 SNHLY and CDR2 FYNNEI. This CDR3 has 15 amino acids. The study's findings and limits: Among CD4+ contracting clones, most were CM and EM, and CD8+ ones EMRA. Clones shrinking between day 15 and 85 showed a balanced CD4/CD8 split, and those that grew later tilted toward CD4+.

The 5'RACE method, run with constant-segment primers, produced TCR alpha and TCR beta cDNA libraries (carrying sample barcodes and UMIs). Via MiXCR, TCRdb re-called the 5' RACE reads, giving one row per CDR3 protein. The sample lists 550,000 to 700,000 distinct CDR3 sequences; 15% to 20% were seen once. Material for sequencing was PBMCs or a T cell subset sorted from them (not recorded which). The TCR was taken from an adult woman who had mild COVID-19 (a few samples of this study predate the infection). Cell type and time point are not known. The rearrangement joins TRBV2 to TRBJ2-3; 7 bases are a match to TRBD2. This chain's CDR3 is CASRPRLADFSTQYF. The CDR3 DNA reads as TGTGCCAGCAGGCCTCGGCTAGCGGATTTTAGTACGCAGTATTTT.